The next 26 T cell receptor beta chains were all read from a single sample in a study of blood T cell repertoires in COVID-19. Clones were read by immunoSEQ multiplex PCR, and TCRdb kept only the in-frame ones, dropping some. This sample carries just over 150,000 clones, 85% of them seen once, and the ten largest clones take approximately 3%. The sample taken for sequencing was peripheral blood. The receptors were sampled from a human donor with acute or convalescent COVID-19. The donor label of this sample is uncertain.

Turning to this clone: One end of the junction varies from germline; a read error may be responsible. CDR3 sequence reads: CAGRKTRVVETQYF. In nucleotides, the CDR3 is TGTGCCGGCAGAAAAACTAGAGTGGTGGAGACCCAGTACTTC. The chain uses TRBV2 and TRBJ2-5; D might be TRBD2 (5 bases). The germline V gene encodes CDR1 SNHLY and CDR2 FYNNEI. The CDR3 totals 14 residues.

The rearrangement joins TRBV11-2 to TRBJ1-3; D is perhaps TRBD1 (6 bases). Trimming took off 4 bases at V and 2 bases at J, with 12 bases between the two ends. Germline V gives CDR1 SGHAT, CDR2 FQNNGV. The CDR3 totals 15 residues. CDR3 sequence: CASSSSTGTGNTIYF. The CDR3 DNA reads TGTGCCAGCAGCTCCTCTACAGGGACTGGAAACACCATATATTTT.

The rearrangement links TRBV14 to TRBJ2-7, with a possible D match to TRBD2 (5 bases). CDR3 length: 14 residues. Germline-derived CDR1 and CDR2 are SGHDN and FVKESK. V was shortened by 1 base and J by 2 bases, with 9 bases between the two germline ends. In nucleotides, the CDR3 is TGTGCCAGCAGCCAAGTTCTAGCCGCCTACGAGCAGTACTTC. It translates to CASSQVLAAYEQYF.

V and J are TRBV24-1 and TRBJ1-1, with D perhaps matching TRBD1 (6 bases). V was pared by 3 bases and J by 5 bases, with 15 bases between. Germline CDR1 is KGHDR and CDR2 is SFDVKD. CDR3 size: 15 residues. The DNA of the CDR3 is TGTGCCACCAGTGATGGGGACACCGGAATTACTGAAGCTTTCTTT. This encodes CATSDGDTGITEAFF.

The J gene is TRBJ1-4, the V gene TRBV5-4; 9 bases line up with TRBD1. V shed 4 bases, J shed 14 bases, and the junction held 15 bases outside the gene matches. The germline gives CDR1 SGHNT, CDR2 YYREEE (reference sequence). This CDR3 contains 15 residues. The CDR3 spells CASSSGTGMGVSLFF. In DNA, the CDR3 is TGTGCCAGCAGCAGCGGGACAGGGATGGGGGTTAGTCTGTTTTTT. The full variable domain, with the rest looked up from reference TRBV5-4 and TRBJ1-4, is ETGVTQSPTHLIKTRGQQVTLRCSSQSGHNTVSWYQQALGQGPQFIFQYYREEENGRGNFPPRFSGLQFPNYSSELNVNALELDDSALYLCASSSGTGMGVSLFFGSGTQLSVL.

The rearrangement links TRBV7-6 to TRBJ1-2; TRBD1 matches 9 bases. This CDR3 comprises 17 residues. V trimming: 5 bases; J trimming: 0 bases; junction bases outside the gene matches: 10. Per the germline V gene, CDR1 is SGHVS and CDR2 is FNYEAQ. The CDR3, as DNA: TGTGCCAGCAGCCTTACAGGGGGCGTTGTAACTAACTATGGCTACACCTTC. Protein product: CASSLTGGVVTNYGYTF.

The chain uses TRBV19 and TRBJ1-3, with D maybe TRBD1 (6 bases). With 3 bases removed from V and 1 base from J, the gap between germline ends came to 16 bases. The germline gives CDR1 LNHDA, CDR2 SQIVND (reference sequence). This CDR3 is built from 17 residues. The CDR3 DNA sequence: TGTGCCAGTAGTATCCTGACAGGTTTTAATTCTGGAAACACCATATATTTT. Its translation is CASSILTGFNSGNTIYF.

In its sample, this clone was seen a few times. The chain is built from TRBV3-1 (or the pseudogene TRBV3-2) and TRBJ2-7; 10 bases match TRBD2. Trimming took 1 base from V and 1 from J; bases not matched to a gene: 1. This CDR3 comprises 15 residues. CDR1 is LGHDT and CDR2 is YNNKEL in the germline V gene (reference sequence). The CDR3 sequence is CASSQGTSGSYEQYF. The CDR3, as DNA: TGTGCCAGCAGCCAAGGGACTAGCGGTTCCTACGAGCAGTACTTC.

This sequence joins TRBV10-2 and TRBJ2-7; 7 bases fit TRBD2. Germline lookup yields CDR1 WSHSY and CDR2 SAAADI. The CDR3 runs to 14 residues. The V segment lost 10 bases and the J segment 6 bases; nucleotides outside the gene matches: 15. CDR3: CATSWGGVPAEQYF. The CDR3, as DNA: TGCGCCACCTCATGGGGGGGGGTCCCCGCCGAGCAGTACTTC.

The chain uses TRBV30 and TRBJ1-6; D ambiguous. Germline CDR1 is GTSNPN and CDR2 is SVGIG (reference sequence). Trimming left V 3 bases short and J 7 bases short, with 13 bases between. The CDR3 totals 14 residues. CDR3 nucleotide sequence: TGTGCCTGGAGGACGGACGGGGAAAATTCACCCCTCCACTTT. Translated, it gives CAWRTDGENSPLHF.

The chain carries TRBV12-3 or TRBV12-4 and TRBJ2-7, with D possibly TRBD2 on 6 matching bases. The V end lost 6 bases, the J end lost 4 bases, and 10 bases lay between the germline ends. This CDR3 spans 12 amino acids. This CDR3 reads CASRGREYEQYF. Written as DNA, the CDR3 is TGTGCCAGCAGGGGCCGGGAGTACGAGCAGTACTTC.

The V and J genes are TRBV2 and TRBJ1-5; 10 bases are shared with TRBD1. Germline assignment: CDR1 SNHLY and CDR2 FYNNEI. V lost 6 bases, J lost 6 bases, and 8 bases stayed unmatched. The CDR3 covers 15 residues. The CDR3 bases are TGTGCCAGCAGCTCAGACAGGGGGCAGGGTCAGCCCCAGCATTTT. Protein sequence: CASSSDRGQGQPQHF.

The chain combines TRBV10-1 with TRBJ2-2; the match to TRBD1 covers 9 bases. The CDR3 runs 13 residues. V shed 9 bases and J 7 bases; nucleotides not matched to a gene: 6. The germline CDR1 and CDR2 sequences are WNHNN and SYGVQD (reference sequence). The CDR3 reads CASTGGADGELFF. In DNA form, the CDR3 reads TGCGCCAGTACAGGGGGCGCCGACGGGGAGCTGTTTTTT.

This clone was recorded a few times. V is TRBV28 and J is TRBJ2-3, with 9 bases that match TRBD1. Trimming at V came to 6 bases and at J to 9 bases, leaving 4 bases not matched to a gene. The CDR3 runs 12 residues. Germline lookup yields CDR1 MDHEN and CDR2 SYDVKM. CDR3 coding DNA: TGTGCCAGCAGACGAACAGGGGGCACGCAGTATTTT. This sequence encodes CASRRTGGTQYF.

The rearrangement links TRBV6-2 or TRBV6-3 to TRBJ2-1; D is possibly TRBD1 (6 bases). The CDR3 is 15 amino acids. Germline CDR1 is MNHEY and CDR2 is SVGEGT. V lost 4 bases and J 5 bases, leaving 15 bases between the germline ends. The chain's CDR3 is CASSSFRGKNNEQFF. Written as DNA, the CDR3 is TGTGCCAGCAGTTCCTTCAGGGGAAAAAACAATGAGCAGTTCTTC.

This rearrangement joins TRBV5-1 to TRBJ1-1; D remains ambiguous. The ends were cut back, 2 bases at V and 0 bases at J, with 8 bases in the middle. Germline V gives CDR1 SGHRS, CDR2 YFSETQ. This CDR3 has 14 residues. The CDR3 is CASSLAALNTEAFF. As DNA, the CDR3 is TGCGCCAGCAGCTTAGCCGCGTTGAACACTGAAGCTTTCTTT.

This clone was seen a few times. The chain joins TRBV27 to TRBJ1-1, with 7 bases fitting TRBD1. The germline V gene has CDR1 MNHEY and CDR2 SMNVEV (reference sequence). The CDR3 loop spans 15 amino acids. Trimming took 4 bases from V and 1 from J; bases not matched to a gene: 6. CDR3 nucleotides: TGTGCCAGCAGTTCGGACAGGTTCGCGAACACTGAAGCTTTCTTT. Its protein is CASSSDRFANTEAFF.

With respect to this clone: An end of the junction differs from the germline gene, which may be a read error. The CDR3 nucleotides read TGTGCCAGCAGTGTGGGAGACAGGGCGACCTACTTT. Translating it yields CASSVGDRATYF. The chain combines TRBV2 with TRBJ1-6, with 7 bases fitting TRBD1. The CDR3 sequence is 12 residues long. Germline V gene sequence: CDR1 SNHLY, CDR2 FYNNEI.

The rearrangement joins TRBV11-3 to TRBJ2-3; possible D gene TRBD2, 6 bases. The germline V and J ends were trimmed by 1 base and 5 bases, with 13 bases remaining between them. The CDR3 is 15 residues long. Germline V gene data show CDR1 as SGHNT and CDR2 as YENEEA. The CDR3 bases are TGTGCCAGCAGCTTAGGACTAGTCGACGGAGATACGCAGTATTTT. It specifies CASSLGLVDGDTQYF.

The genes are TRBV19 and TRBJ1-1, with TRBD1 as a possible D gene (5 bases). In germline, CDR1 is LNHDA, CDR2 SQIVND (reference sequence). The CDR3 runs 15 residues. Trimming took off 7 bases at V and 4 bases at J, with 19 bases between the two ends. CDR3 in amino acids: CASITPDSSGTEAFF. DNA for the CDR3: TGTGCCAGTATCACCCCAGACAGTTCTGGCACTGAAGCTTTCTTT.

The chain is built from TRBV19 and TRBJ1-5; no definite D call. The V gene's germline CDR1 is LNHDA and CDR2 SQIVND (reference sequence). The CDR3 covers 11 residues. Trimming took off 10 bases at V and 9 bases at J, with 13 bases between the two ends. In nucleotides, the CDR3 is TGTGCCACCCTAGACGGCCGGCCCCAGCATTTT. Residues: CATLDGRPQHF.

The V call is TRBV19, the J call TRBJ1-1; TRBD1 might be the D (5 bases). The germline V gene has CDR1 LNHDA and CDR2 SQIVND (reference sequence). V lost 10 bases, J lost 4 bases, and 19 bases lay in between. CDR3 length: 14 residues. CDR3 amino acids: CATHQGPLFTEAFF. For the CDR3, the DNA is TGTGCCACCCATCAGGGCCCCCTTTTCACTGAAGCTTTCTTT.

In regard to this clone: The sample has other DNA sequences that encode this CDR3 too. This CDR3 reads CASSFSEETQYF. Here the CDR3 DNA reads TGCGCCAGCAGCTTTTCCGAAGAGACCCAGTACTTC. The V call is TRBV5-1, the J call TRBJ2-5; D not certain. The germline gives CDR1 SGHRS, CDR2 YFSETQ. The CDR3 has 12 amino acids. The V and J ends lost 2 bases and 3 bases respectively, with 5 bases between them.

To note about this clone: Other DNA variants within this sample encode the same CDR3. The rearrangement joins TRBV9 to TRBJ1-2; D is ambiguous. V lost 0 bases, J lost 4 bases, and 4 bases lay in between. The CDR3 runs to 12 residues. Germline V CDR1 and CDR2: SGDLS, YYNGEE. For the CDR3, the DNA is TGTGCCAGCAGCGTAGCAGGCTATGGCTACACCTTC. Its protein product is CASSVAGYGYTF.

The DNA of the CDR3 is TGTGCCAGCAGAAGACAGGTTCAAGAGACCCAGTACTTC. Translation gives CASRRQVQETQYF. V is TRBV3-1 (or the pseudogene TRBV3-2) and J is TRBJ2-5; maybe TRBD1 (6 bases). Germline V gene sequence: CDR1 LGHDT, CDR2 YNNKEL (reference sequence). There are 13 residues in the CDR3. V lost 6 bases and J 2 bases, leaving 10 bases between the germline ends.

The chain carries TRBV7-2 and TRBJ1-2; D is undetermined. Trimming took off 1 base at V and 1 base at J, with 22 bases between the two ends. The germline V gene has CDR1 SGHTA and CDR2 FQGNSA. The length of the CDR3 is 19 residues. For the CDR3, the DNA is TGTGCCAGCAGCTTAGTACCGAGAAGGGCCGGGGAGAGTAACTATGGCTACACCTTC. Translated, it gives CASSLVPRRAGESNYGYTF.